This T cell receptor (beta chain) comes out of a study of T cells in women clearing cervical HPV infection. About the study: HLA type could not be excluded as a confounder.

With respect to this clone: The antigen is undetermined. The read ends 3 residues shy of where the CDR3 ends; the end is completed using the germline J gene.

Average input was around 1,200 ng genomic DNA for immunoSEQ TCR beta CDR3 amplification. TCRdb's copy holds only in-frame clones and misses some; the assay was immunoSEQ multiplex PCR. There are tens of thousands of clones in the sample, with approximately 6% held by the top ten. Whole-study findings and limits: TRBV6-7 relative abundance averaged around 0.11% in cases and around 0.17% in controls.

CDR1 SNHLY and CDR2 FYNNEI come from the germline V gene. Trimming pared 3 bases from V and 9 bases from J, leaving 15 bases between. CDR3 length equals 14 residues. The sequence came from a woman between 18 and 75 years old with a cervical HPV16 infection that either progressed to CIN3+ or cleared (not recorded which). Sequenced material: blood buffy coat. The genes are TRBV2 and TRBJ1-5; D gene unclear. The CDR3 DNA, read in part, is TGTGCCAGCAGTGACGTCCGCGGGCCCTCGCCC. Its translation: CASSDVRGPSP. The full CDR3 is CASSDVRGPSPQHF.